A selection of T cell receptor beta chains follows, all from one sample in a study of cytomegalovirus exposure and HLA in healthy donors. The repertoire was sequenced with immunoSEQ multiplex PCR; TCRdb's copy has only in-frame clones and lacks some. The repertoire consists of some 100,000 clones, with approximately 76% occurring once and the leading ten covering about 15%. The sequenced material came from PBMCs. All receptors come from a man between 45 and 60 years old in good health and CMV-seropositive. Each CDR3 is given with its conserved first and last residue. Fields, in order: CDR3 DNA, CDR3 protein, V gene, D gene, CDR3 length, clone size, J gene. D genes are given only for firm matches. Size tells how often a clone was seen (once, few, many) or the class of an expanded clone, and some rows leave it out.

CDR3 DNA: TGTGCCAGCTCACCATCACAAAATTACGAGCAGTACTTC
CDR3 protein: CASSPSQNYEQYF
V gene: TRBV18
D gene: .
CDR3 length: 13
clone size: few
J gene: TRBJ2-7

CDR3 DNA: TGTGCCAAATCCGGGGGTGCTGAAGCTTTCTTT
CDR3 protein: CAKSGGAEAFF
V gene: TRBV2
D gene: .
CDR3 length: 11
clone size: .
J gene: TRBJ1-1

CDR3 DNA: TGTGCCAGCAGCCAGAGTGCGTTCGGACTAGCTTTCTTCTTC
CDR3 protein: CASSQSAFGLAFFF
V gene: TRBV11-2
D gene: TRBD2
CDR3 length: 14
clone size: .
J gene: TRBJ2-1

CDR3 DNA: TGCGCCAGCAGCCCCCGAGGCAGGGGGGCCGGGAGCACTGAAGCTTTCTTT
CDR3 protein: CASSPRGRGAGSTEAFF
V gene: TRBV5-1
D gene: TRBD1
CDR3 length: 17
clone size: once
J gene: TRBJ1-1

CDR3 DNA: TGTGCCAGTAGTATTAAGGGCGGGAGGACTTACAATGAGCAGTTCTTC
CDR3 protein: CASSIKGGRTYNEQFF
V gene: TRBV19
D gene: TRBD2
CDR3 length: 16
clone size: .
J gene: TRBJ2-1

CDR3 DNA: TGTGCCAGCAGGGCAGCGGGGGCACAGTACAATGAGCAGTTCTTC
CDR3 protein: CASRAAGAQYNEQFF
V gene: TRBV2
D gene: TRBD2
CDR3 length: 15
clone size: .
J gene: TRBJ2-1

CDR3 DNA: TGTGCCAGCAGCATAGGACAGGGGGTCCTCCCCTACGAGCAGTACTTC
CDR3 protein: CASSIGQGVLPYEQYF
V gene: TRBV5-4
D gene: TRBD1
CDR3 length: 16
clone size: .
J gene: TRBJ2-7

CDR3 DNA: TGTGCCATTAGGACAGTCTTGAATGAAAAACTGTTTTTT
CDR3 protein: CAIRTVLNEKLFF
V gene: TRBV21-1
D gene: .
CDR3 length: 13
clone size: .
J gene: TRBJ1-4

CDR3 DNA: TGTGCCAGCAGCGTAGGGCCCCAAGCCTACGAGCAGTACTTC
CDR3 protein: CASSVGPQAYEQYF
V gene: TRBV9
D gene: .
CDR3 length: 14
clone size: .
J gene: TRBJ2-7

CDR3 DNA: TGTGCCAGCAGCTCACGCAGGAGGGAGACCCAGTACTTC
CDR3 protein: CASSSRRRETQYF
V gene: TRBV5-4
D gene: .
CDR3 length: 13
clone size: .
J gene: TRBJ2-5

CDR3 DNA: TGTGCCAGCAGCTTCGGGACAGGACTCTCCTACGAGCAGTACTTC
CDR3 protein: CASSFGTGLSYEQYF
V gene: TRBV7-2
D gene: TRBD1
CDR3 length: 15
clone size: few
J gene: TRBJ2-7

CDR3 DNA: TGTGCCAGTAGTGTTAAAACAGGGGTGACTAATGAAAAACTGTTTTTT
CDR3 protein: CASSVKTGVTNEKLFF
V gene: TRBV19
D gene: TRBD1
CDR3 length: 16
clone size: once
J gene: TRBJ1-4

CDR3 DNA: TGTGCCAGCAGCTTAATTGACAGGGGTAATGAGCAGTACTTC
CDR3 protein: CASSLIDRGNEQYF
V gene: TRBV7-9
D gene: TRBD1
CDR3 length: 14
clone size: .
J gene: TRBJ2-7

CDR3 DNA: TGTGCCAGCAGCATGGACAGGGGGAACACAGATACGCAGTATTTT
CDR3 protein: CASSMDRGNTDTQYF
V gene: TRBV5-6
D gene: TRBD1
CDR3 length: 15
clone size: .
J gene: TRBJ2-3

CDR3 DNA: TGTGCCAGCAGTTTAATACAGGGGGAGGATGAAGCTTTCTTT
CDR3 protein: CASSLIQGEDEAFF
V gene: TRBV27
D gene: TRBD1
CDR3 length: 14
clone size: .
J gene: TRBJ1-1

CDR3 DNA: TGTGCCAGCAGCTGGGGCAGGGGTAGTGAGCAGTTCTTC
CDR3 protein: CASSWGRGSEQFF
V gene: TRBV7-8
D gene: .
CDR3 length: 13
clone size: .
J gene: TRBJ2-1

CDR3 DNA: TGTGCCATCAGCCCAAGGGACAACAATCAGCCCCAGCATTTT
CDR3 protein: CAISPRDNNQPQHF
V gene: TRBV10-3
D gene: .
CDR3 length: 14
clone size: few
J gene: TRBJ1-5

CDR3 DNA: TGTGCCAGCAGCTCGTCCTTGACTAGCGGGAGTTACGAGCAGTACTTC
CDR3 protein: CASSSSLTSGSYEQYF
V gene: TRBV7-9
D gene: TRBD2
CDR3 length: 16
clone size: .
J gene: TRBJ2-7

CDR3 DNA: TGTGCCAGCATCACTAGAGGGACAGGTGGTTCTCGCGCCTACGAGCAGTACTTC
CDR3 protein: CASITRGTGGSRAYEQYF
V gene: TRBV28
D gene: TRBD1
CDR3 length: 18
clone size: .
J gene: TRBJ2-7

CDR3 DNA: TGTGCCAGCAGTCGACAGGGTCGGGCCACAGATACGCAGTATTTT
CDR3 protein: CASSRQGRATDTQYF
V gene: TRBV2
D gene: TRBD1
CDR3 length: 15
clone size: .
J gene: TRBJ2-3

CDR3 DNA: TGTGCCAGCAGCTTAGTCAGTGGCACAGATACGCAGTATTTT
CDR3 protein: CASSLVSGTDTQYF
V gene: TRBV11-2
D gene: .
CDR3 length: 14
clone size: .
J gene: TRBJ2-3

CDR3 DNA: TGTGCCACCAGCAGAGATTGGTCAGATTATGGCTACACCTTC
CDR3 protein: CATSRDWSDYGYTF
V gene: TRBV15
D gene: .
CDR3 length: 14
clone size: once
J gene: TRBJ1-2

CDR3 DNA: TGTGCCAGCAGCTTAGCCCTGCGAGAGACCCAGTACTTC
CDR3 protein: CASSLALRETQYF
V gene: TRBV7-2
D gene: .
CDR3 length: 13
clone size: .
J gene: TRBJ2-5

CDR3 DNA: TGTGCCAGCAGCTACAGGGTTATCAATCAGCCCCAGCATTTT
CDR3 protein: CASSYRVINQPQHF
V gene: TRBV5-6
D gene: .
CDR3 length: 14
clone size: .
J gene: TRBJ1-5

CDR3 DNA: TGTGCCAGCAGTGAATCGGGTGTGCGCGAAAAACTGTTTTTT
CDR3 protein: CASSESGVREKLFF
V gene: TRBV25-1
D gene: .
CDR3 length: 14
clone size: .
J gene: TRBJ1-4

CDR3 DNA: TGTGCCAGCAGCTTAGCTGATGAGAACTACGAGCAGTACTTC
CDR3 protein: CASSLADENYEQYF
V gene: TRBV13
D gene: .
CDR3 length: 14
clone size: .
J gene: TRBJ2-7

CDR3 DNA: TGCGCCAGCAGCTTGGGCGTCTACGAGCAGTACTTC
CDR3 protein: CASSLGVYEQYF
V gene: TRBV5-1
D gene: .
CDR3 length: 12
clone size: .
J gene: TRBJ2-7

CDR3 DNA: TGTGCCAGCAACCTAGCGGGAGGGAGCACAGATACGCAGTATTTT
CDR3 protein: CASNLAGGSTDTQYF
V gene: TRBV5-6
D gene: TRBD2
CDR3 length: 15
clone size: .
J gene: TRBJ2-3

CDR3 DNA: TGTGCCAGCGAAGGAGGACAGTTGAACACCATATATTTT
CDR3 protein: CASEGGQLNTIYF
V gene: TRBV2
D gene: .
CDR3 length: 13
clone size: .
J gene: TRBJ1-3

CDR3 DNA: TGTGCCAGCAGCCAAACCGGGACAGGGTCTCGAAACACCATATATTTT
CDR3 protein: CASSQTGTGSRNTIYF
V gene: TRBV16
D gene: TRBD1
CDR3 length: 16
clone size: few
J gene: TRBJ1-3

CDR3 DNA: TGTGCCAGCAGTTTACTCCACTCCTACAATGAGCAGTTCTTC
CDR3 protein: CASSLLHSYNEQFF
V gene: TRBV6-5
D gene: .
CDR3 length: 14
clone size: few
J gene: TRBJ2-1

CDR3 DNA: TGCGCCAGCAGCCAAGATCGTGGCAGGGGGGACTCACCCCTCCACTTT
CDR3 protein: CASSQDRGRGDSPLHF
V gene: TRBV4-3
D gene: TRBD1
CDR3 length: 16
clone size: .
J gene: TRBJ1-6

CDR3 DNA: TGTGCCAGCAGCTTAAGGGGGCCTGGAAACACCATATATTTT
CDR3 protein: CASSLRGPGNTIYF
V gene: TRBV7-2
D gene: TRBD1
CDR3 length: 14
clone size: .
J gene: TRBJ1-3

CDR3 DNA: TGTGCCAGCGGTTTAACGGGACTAGACTACGAGCAGTACTTC
CDR3 protein: CASGLTGLDYEQYF
V gene: TRBV5-6
D gene: TRBD2
CDR3 length: 14
clone size: .
J gene: TRBJ2-7